This entry lists 27 T cell receptor beta chains sequenced from one sample in a study of T cell responses to AZD1222 COVID-19 vaccine. Generated by immunoSEQ multiplex PCR, the TCRdb table keeps only in-frame clones and is missing some. The table has 150,000 or so clones, just over 90% seen once; the top ten hold 0.7% to 1%. The sequences come from peripheral blood, collected on day 0 of MenACWY control vaccination. The receptors originated from an adult in good health.

This clone was picked up one time. This chain uses TRBV24-1 with TRBJ2-1, with TRBD2 identical over 7 bases. CDR3 length: 15 amino acids. Germline CDR1 and CDR2: KGHDR and SFDVKD. V lost 6 bases, J lost 3 bases, and 7 bases stayed unmatched. CDR3 DNA: TGTGCCACCAGTCGGGGGGAGGGTTTCTACAATGAGCAGTTCTTC. Translation: CATSRGEGFYNEQFF.

The rearrangement joins TRBV4-1 to TRBJ1-6; D ambiguous. Per the germline V gene, CDR1 is MGHRA and CDR2 is YSYEKL. V dropped 1 base and J dropped 2 bases, with 12 bases sitting between them. The CDR3 runs to 17 residues. The DNA of the CDR3 is TGCGCCAGCAGCCAAGGTTCTCTTGGGACCTATAATTCACCCCTCCACTTT. Its translation is CASSQGSLGTYNSPLHF.

The chain combines TRBV19 with TRBJ2-1; TRBD1 or TRBD2 may be the D gene (6 bases each). The CDR3 is made up of 16 amino acids. With 2 bases removed from V and 0 bases from J, the gap between germline ends came to 11 bases. From germline, CDR1 is LNHDA and CDR2 SQIVND (reference sequence). CDR3 bases: TGTGCCAGTAGTATACGTGGGGGGCACTCCTACAATGAGCAGTTCTTC. It yields the protein CASSIRGGHSYNEQFF.

CDR3 nucleotide sequence: TGCGCCAGCAGCTTGGTATCCGGTGACAGGACCTACGAGCAGTACTTC. Protein product: CASSLVSGDRTYEQYF. The chain recombines TRBV5-1 with TRBJ2-7; perhaps TRBD1 as D (6 bases). CDR3 length: 16 amino acids. Deletions cut 0 bases from V and 2 bases from J, with 15 bases between. Looked up from germline, CDR1 is SGHRS and CDR2 is YFSETQ.

The chain joins TRBV20-1 to TRBJ1-2, with D maybe TRBD1 (6 bases). V lost 5 bases and J 4 bases, leaving 8 bases between the germline ends. The CDR3 has 11 amino acids. Germline CDR1 and CDR2: DFQATT and SNEGSKA (reference sequence). CDR3 nucleotides: TGCAGTGCTTCGGACAGCTATGGCTACACCTTC. Its protein is CSASDSYGYTF.

The J gene is TRBJ1-5, the V gene TRBV4-3; D ambiguous. V lost 0 bases and J lost 2, with 8 bases in between. The CDR3 is made up of 15 amino acids. The V gene's germline CDR1 is LGHNA and CDR2 YSLEER. The CDR3 spells CASSQEGGGNQPQHF. Here the CDR3 DNA reads TGCGCCAGCAGCCAAGAGGGTGGCGGCAATCAGCCCCAGCATTTT.

The chain carries TRBV5-1 and TRBJ2-7, with TRBD1 matching 9 bases. Trimming at V came to 0 bases and at J to 4 bases, leaving 5 bases not matched to a gene. This CDR3 comprises 15 residues. Germline values: CDR1 SGHRS, CDR2 YFSETQ. The CDR3 nucleotides read TGCGCCAGCAGCTTGGGAGGGACAGGGACGTACGAGCAGTACTTC. Translating gives CASSLGGTGTYEQYF.

The J gene is TRBJ1-2, the V gene TRBV6-5, with D possibly matching TRBD1 (6 bases). This CDR3 spans 13 amino acids. V lost 4 bases and J 8 bases, leaving 14 bases between the germline ends. CDR1 is MNHEY and CDR2 is SVGAGI in the germline V gene. The CDR3, as DNA: TGTGCCAGCAGTTCCGGGACACGGTTCGGCTACACCTTC. Translating gives CASSSGTRFGYTF.

The V gene is TRBV7-6, the J gene TRBJ2-2; 10 nucleotides align to TRBD1. With 5 bases clipped from V and 5 bases from J, the junction kept 5 bases outside the gene matches. The length of the CDR3 is 15 residues. Per germline, CDR1 SGHVS and CDR2 FNYEAQ. Here the CDR3 reads CASSPRDRGTGELFF. The CDR3 region has the DNA TGTGCCAGCAGCCCGAGGGACAGGGGAACCGGGGAGCTGTTTTTT.

V gene TRBV6-5 combines with J gene TRBJ2-7, with 7 bases matching TRBD2. Germline V gives CDR1 MNHEY, CDR2 SVGAGI. The CDR3 length is 13 residues. V lost 6 bases to trimming and J lost 3 bases; unmatched junction nucleotides: 5. The CDR3 DNA follows: TGTGCCAGCAGGGGGAGGGCACGCTACGAGCAGTACTTC. Protein sequence: CASRGRARYEQYF.

The rearrangement links TRBV7-2 to TRBJ2-5; D remains ambiguous. Trimming left V 1 base short and J 5 bases short, with 11 bases between. The CDR3 consists of 14 residues. Germline CDR1 is SGHTA and CDR2 is FQGNSA. The CDR3 DNA reads as TGTGCCAGCAGCTTAGAGGGCCGGGCTGAGACCCAGTACTTC. This codes for CASSLEGRAETQYF.

The rearrangement joins TRBV7-8 to TRBJ2-7, with 9 bases identical to TRBD1. V shed 5 bases, J shed 3 bases, and the junction held 11 bases outside the gene matches. The CDR3 sequence is 16 residues long. CDR1 and CDR2 (germline): SGHVS, FQNEAQ. CDR3 residues: CASSLTGGREYYEQYF. In DNA, the CDR3 is TGTGCCAGCAGCCTTACAGGGGGCCGCGAATACTACGAGCAGTACTTC.

V usage is TRBV19 and J usage is TRBJ1-6, with 8 bases matching TRBD1. This CDR3 comprises 16 residues. V trimming: 6 bases; J trimming: 7 bases; junction bases outside the gene matches: 11. Germline lookup yields CDR1 LNHDA and CDR2 SQIVND (reference sequence). CDR3 amino acids: CASSRGMDRVNSPLHF. Here the CDR3 DNA reads TGTGCCAGTAGCCGGGGCATGGACAGGGTGAATTCACCCCTCCACTTT.

In this sample, this clone turned up once. This sequence joins TRBV5-1 and TRBJ2-2; 8 nucleotides agree with TRBD2. Trimming at V came to 1 base and at J to 0 bases, leaving 2 bases not matched to a gene. The CDR3 is made up of 16 amino acids. The germline V gene has CDR1 SGHRS and CDR2 YFSETQ. As DNA, the CDR3 is TGCGCCAGCAGCTTGCTGACTAGCGCGAACACCGGGGAGCTGTTTTTT. It translates to CASSLLTSANTGELFF.

This rearrangement joins TRBV5-8 to TRBJ1-6; 8 bases agree with TRBD1. V shed 4 bases and J 8 bases; nucleotides not matched to a gene: 8. This CDR3 spans 15 amino acids. The germline gives CDR1 SGHTS, CDR2 YDEGEE. CDR3 nucleotides: TGTGCCAGCAGCGTGGACAGGGCGTCGTATTCACCCCTCCACTTT. It is translated as CASSVDRASYSPLHF.

The CDR3 DNA is TGTGCCAGCAGTCCCAGGGTCGGGGATCAGCCCCAGCATTTT. As protein: CASSPRVGDQPQHF. The J gene is TRBJ1-5, the V gene TRBV6-2 or TRBV6-3; D is perhaps TRBD1 (5 bases). This CDR3 contains 14 residues. Trimming took off 5 bases at V and 5 bases at J, with 13 bases between the two ends. The germline gives CDR1 MNHEY, CDR2 SVGEGT.

The J gene is TRBJ2-5, the V gene TRBV15, with 8 positions matching TRBD2. CDR1 and CDR2 (germline): LNHNV, YYDKDF (reference sequence). The J segment lost 2 bases and the V segment lost 5 bases, leaving 10 bases of the junction unmatched. The CDR3 length is 16 residues. The CDR3 DNA is TGTGCCACCAGCCCGGGAGGGGGGGCCGCACAAGAGACCCAGTACTTC. The encoded protein is CATSPGGGAAQETQYF.

The J gene is TRBJ2-2, the V gene TRBV12-3 or TRBV12-4; no firm D call. Trimming took off 2 bases at V and 5 bases at J, with 6 bases between the two ends. CDR3 length: 13 residues. CDR3 nucleotide sequence: TGTGCCAGCAGTTTAATAAGTACCGGGGAGCTGTTTTTT. Protein product: CASSLISTGELFF.

V and J are TRBV6-1 and TRBJ1-5; perhaps TRBD1 as D (6 bases). V lost 2 bases, J lost 0 bases, and 20 bases lay in between. Per the germline V gene, CDR1 is MNHNS and CDR2 is SASEGT. This CDR3 comprises 19 residues. The CDR3 coding sequence is TGTGCCAGCAGTGAAAAATCAGGGGCGATGGGGTATAGCAATCAGCCCCAGCATTTT. Translation: CASSEKSGAMGYSNQPQHF.

This clone has a single count. As DNA, the CDR3 is TGTGCCAGCAGCAAAGGACAGGGGGCTTTTGGCTACACCTTC. It specifies CASSKGQGAFGYTF. V and J are TRBV28 and TRBJ1-2; 11 bases are a match to TRBD1. Germline loops: CDR1 MDHEN, CDR2 SYDVKM. V was clipped by 6 bases and J by 7 bases; unmatched bases: 7. CDR3 length: 14 residues.

V is TRBV5-1 and J is TRBJ2-5; D might be TRBD1 or TRBD2, each matching 6 bases. Germline values: CDR1 SGHRS, CDR2 YFSETQ. The CDR3 spans 14 residues. The V end was cut by 1 base, the J end by 5 bases, with 12 bases between. The CDR3 spells CASSLTTGRETQYF. The CDR3 DNA reads TGCGCCAGCAGCTTGACTACAGGGAGGGAGACCCAGTACTTC.

The V gene is TRBV7-8, the J gene TRBJ1-1, with D hard to call. With 1 base removed from V and 2 bases from J, the gap between germline ends came to 14 bases. The CDR3 extends over 16 amino acids. Germline lookup yields CDR1 SGHVS and CDR2 FQNEAQ. CDR3 region: CASSLVPRSPNTEAFF. CDR3 DNA sequence: TGTGCCAGCAGCTTAGTCCCCAGGAGCCCAAACACTGAAGCTTTCTTT.

The chain carries TRBV27 and TRBJ1-6; D gene uncertain. Trimming took off 4 bases at V and 0 bases at J, with 13 bases between the two ends. Germline V gives CDR1 MNHEY, CDR2 SMNVEV (reference sequence). This CDR3 is 17 amino acids long. The CDR3 coding sequence is TGTGCCAGCAGTTCGATTCGACGGAGCTCCTATAATTCACCCCTCCACTTT. Residues: CASSSIRRSSYNSPLHF.

The rearrangement uses TRBV2 and TRBJ1-1, with 7 bases lining up with TRBD1. Germline V gives CDR1 SNHLY, CDR2 FYNNEI. The CDR3 spans 13 residues. V trimming: 4 bases; J trimming: 6 bases; junction bases outside the gene matches: 5. CDR3 protein: CASSGQGFPEAFF. CDR3 coding DNA: TGTGCCAGCAGTGGACAGGGATTTCCTGAAGCTTTCTTT.

The rearrangement uses TRBV10-3 and TRBJ1-2, with D tentatively TRBD1 (5 bases). This CDR3 is 13 amino acids long. From germline, CDR1 is ENHRY and CDR2 SYGVKD. V dropped 2 bases and J dropped 3 bases, with 7 bases sitting between them. The CDR3, as DNA: TGTGCCATCAGTGAGGTAGGGGACTATGGCTACACCTTC. Its translation is CAISEVGDYGYTF.

This chain links TRBV9 with TRBJ1-2; the match to TRBD1 covers 8 bases. In germline, CDR1 is SGDLS, CDR2 YYNGEE. The CDR3 contains 15 residues. The ends lost 3 bases at V and 2 bases at J; junction bases unmatched: 6. The CDR3 spells CASSDPTGVNYGYTF. The CDR3 nucleotides read TGTGCCAGCAGCGACCCGACAGGGGTAAACTATGGCTACACCTTC.

The gene calls are TRBV14 and TRBJ2-7, with D uncertain. V lost 1 base and J 4 bases, leaving 2 bases between the germline ends. The length of the CDR3 is 11 residues. The germline V gene encodes CDR1 SGHDN and CDR2 FVKESK. The CDR3 loop is CASSQVYEQYF. The CDR3 coding sequence is TGTGCCAGCAGCCAAGTATACGAGCAGTACTTC.